Sequencing of this T cell receptor beta chain was carried out in a study of shared clonotypes between healthy human individuals. This table comes from immunoSEQ multiplex PCR, and its TCRdb copy is limited to in-frame clones, with some not included. The sample consists of about 1.5 million clones, around 95% of them appearing once. This CDR3 has 16 residues. CDR1 and CDR2 from the germline V gene are MNHNS and SASEGT. The germline V and J ends were trimmed by 4 bases and 7 bases, with 20 bases remaining between them. This clonotype was obtained from a man younger than 45 in good health. The rearrangement uses TRBV6-1 and TRBJ2-1; D perhaps matches TRBD1 (5 bases). The sample taken for sequencing was naive CD4+ T cells sorted from blood. Subset indicated: CD45RA+ positively selected. For the CDR3, the DNA is TGTGCCAGCAGTGCTGGGTGGGCGAGGAAGGGGAATGAGCAGTTCTTC. Amino acids: CASSAGWARKGNEQFF.